Listed below are T cell receptor beta chains from one sample, sequenced in a study of blood T cell repertoires in COVID-19. Only in-frame clones appear in the TCRdb table, and some are missing; sequencing was by immunoSEQ multiplex PCR. Altogether about 200,000 clones are present, approximately 82% being singletons, with the ten largest covering 6% to 8%. Sequencing was carried out using peripheral blood. The receptors stem from a human donor with acute or convalescent COVID-19. The donor label of this sample is uncertain. Each CDR3 is given with its conserved first and last residue. Each record gives: D gene, V gene, clone size, J gene, CDR3 DNA, CDR3 protein. D genes are given only for firm matches. Not every row has a clone size; where given, it reads once, few, many or a size class.

-	TRBV10-3	-	TRBJ1-1	TGTGCCATCAGTTTAGCTCGGGGAAGTAACACTGAAGCTTTCTTT	CAISLARGSNTEAFF
-	TRBV5-6	-	TRBJ1-5	TGTGCCAGCAGCTTGGGGCCGAATAGCAATCAGCCCCAGCATTTT	CASSLGPNSNQPQHF
TRBD1	TRBV29-1	-	TRBJ2-7	TGCAGCGTTCAGGGGGCAAGCTCCTACGAGCAGTACTTC	CSVQGASSYEQYF
TRBD2	TRBV19	-	TRBJ2-7	TGTGCCAGTAGTACCGGACTAGCGGGATTCGAGCAGTACTTC	CASSTGLAGFEQYF
TRBD1	TRBV6-6	-	TRBJ1-1	TGTGCCAGCAGTATCGGGACAGTGAACACTGAAGCTTTCTTT	CASSIGTVNTEAFF
TRBD1	TRBV3-1/TRBV3-2	few	TRBJ1-6	TGTGCCAGCAGCCAAGATATGACAGGGAACAATTCACCCCTCCACTTT	CASSQDMTGNNSPLHF
-	TRBV11-2	-	TRBJ2-2	TGTGCCAGCAGCTTAGGAGGGTCCCCTTGGGCCGGGGAGCTGTTTTTT	CASSLGGSPWAGELFF
-	TRBV12-3/TRBV12-4	-	TRBJ1-1	TGTGCCAGCAGTTTTTCAGAGAACACTGAAGCTTTCTTT	CASSFSENTEAFF
TRBD2	TRBV5-6	-	TRBJ2-1	TGTGCCAGCAGCTTGGTTGGCGGGGGGAAGGGGAATGAGCAGTTCTTC	CASSLVGGGKGNEQFF
-	TRBV4-1	few	TRBJ1-5	TGCGCCAGCAGCCAAGATCCCGCCAGGGATCAGCCCCAGCATTTT	CASSQDPARDQPQHF
-	TRBV10-3	-	TRBJ2-3	TGTGCCACCCTCCCGGGGGTAGCGGATACGCAGTATTTT	CATLPGVADTQYF
TRBD2	TRBV7-8	-	TRBJ2-1	TGTGCCAGCAGCCCCCCCGGTGCGGGAGTCAATGAGCAGTTCTTC	CASSPPGAGVNEQFF
TRBD2	TRBV9	-	TRBJ2-7	TGTGCCAGCAGCCCGTACCCGGGAGGGACTAGCGGGAGAGACTCCGAGCAGTACTTC	CASSPYPGGTSGRDSEQYF
TRBD1	TRBV20-1	once	TRBJ2-7	TGCAGTGCTAGTCGACAGGGGGCGAGCTCCTACGAGCAGTACTTC	CSASRQGASSYEQYF
-	TRBV6-5	-	TRBJ2-2	TGTGCCAGCAGTTACTCGAACTTGCCCTCGGGCGGGGAGCTGTTTTTT	CASSYSNLPSGGELFF
-	TRBV6-2/TRBV6-3	-	TRBJ1-1	TGTGCCAGCAGTTACTCACAGGCCCAGTCGAACACTGAAGCTTTCTTT	CASSYSQAQSNTEAFF
-	TRBV10-2	-	TRBJ1-1	TGCGCCAGCACCGGACAAAGGAACACTGAAGCTTTCTTT	CASTGQRNTEAFF
-	TRBV3-1/TRBV3-2	-	TRBJ1-3	TGTGCCAGCAGCCAAGATCCGTTCTCTGGAAACACCATATATTTT	CASSQDPFSGNTIYF